One and the same sample provided the 24 T cell receptor beta chains below, sequenced in a study of T cell responses to AZD1222 COVID-19 vaccine. Measured with immunoSEQ multiplex PCR; TCRdb has only the in-frame clones, and not every one. The sample lists about 120,000 clones, about nine tenths occurring once. The sequenced sample was peripheral blood, obtained on day 0 of AZD1222 vaccination. All receptors derive from an adult in good health.

This clone was detected many times. The chain is built from TRBV27 and TRBJ2-3; D is perhaps TRBD2 (5 bases). The V end lost 5 bases, the J end lost 4 bases, and 19 bases lay between the germline ends. CDR3 length: 16 amino acids. Germline CDR1 is MNHEY and CDR2 is SMNVEV (reference sequence). The CDR3 loop is CASSPEGRQGADTQYF. The CDR3 DNA sequence: TGTGCCAGCAGTCCCGAGGGTCGGCAAGGAGCAGATACGCAGTATTTT.

The rearrangement joins TRBV5-4 to TRBJ1-6; 7 bases align to TRBD1. J was trimmed by 1 base and V by 6 bases; bases with no gene match: 7. Germline V gives CDR1 SGHNT, CDR2 YYREEE (reference sequence). This CDR3 comprises 16 residues. CDR3 DNA: TGTGCCAGCACCGACAGGGAAGGGTCCTATAATTCACCCCTCCACTTT. As protein: CASTDREGSYNSPLHF.

The gene calls are TRBV19 and TRBJ2-1; 10 bases fit TRBD1. V lost 6 bases and J lost 9; bases outside the gene matches: 5. Looked up from germline, CDR1 is LNHDA and CDR2 is SQIVND (reference sequence). The CDR3 totals 13 residues. The chain's CDR3 is CASSPGQGLEQFF. The CDR3 DNA is TGTGCCAGTAGCCCGGGACAGGGGCTTGAGCAGTTCTTC.

This rearrangement joins TRBV9 to TRBJ1-4; tentative D call: TRBD1 (6 bases). Germline CDR1 SGDLS, CDR2 YYNGEE. Trimming removed 3 bases from V and 0 bases from J, with 15 bases in between. This CDR3 contains 17 residues. CDR3 amino acids: CASSGGGGVATNEKLFF. Written as DNA, the CDR3 is TGTGCCAGCAGCGGAGGGGGAGGAGTTGCAACTAATGAAAAACTGTTTTTT.

This chain uses TRBV12-3 or TRBV12-4 with TRBJ1-1; possible D gene TRBD1, 5 bases. This CDR3 is 13 amino acids long. The V and J ends lost 6 bases and 2 bases respectively, with 10 bases between them. CDR3 region: CASRARTNTEAFF. Here the CDR3 DNA reads TGTGCCAGCAGAGCCCGGACAAACACTGAAGCTTTCTTT.

V is TRBV5-4 and J is TRBJ1-3; weak D call: TRBD1 (5 bases). CDR3 length: 13 amino acids. Germline V lookup: CDR1 SGHNT, CDR2 YYREEE (reference sequence). Trimming stripped 4 bases from V and 4 bases from J, with 9 bases between. CDR3 sequence: CASSLWTGNTIYF. The CDR3 nucleotides read TGTGCCAGCAGCCTATGGACAGGAAACACCATATATTTT.

This chain's CDR3 is CASSLLRNNSPLHF. DNA of the CDR3: TGTGCCAGCAGCTTATTGCGGAATAATTCACCCCTCCACTTT. This rearrangement joins TRBV11-2 to TRBJ1-6; D not resolved. CDR3 size: 14 residues. Deletions cut 2 bases from V and 5 bases from J, with 7 bases between. Germline values: CDR1 SGHAT, CDR2 FQNNGV.

J is TRBJ2-6 and V is TRBV7-9, with D tentatively TRBD2 (6 bases). The ends were cut back, 7 bases at V and 1 base at J, with 14 bases in the middle. CDR3 length: 16 amino acids. Germline V gene sequence: CDR1 SEHNR, CDR2 FQNEAQ (reference sequence). The CDR3 region is CASTLLGTSGANVLTF. The CDR3 DNA follows: TGTGCCAGCACCCTACTCGGGACTTCTGGGGCCAACGTCCTGACTTTC.

This clone came up once. One base away lies a much larger clone, so this may be a sequencing read error. The rearrangement joins TRBV6-5 to TRBJ2-2; D might be TRBD1 or TRBD2, each matching 5 bases. Germline assignment: CDR1 MNHEY and CDR2 SVGAGI. The CDR3 runs to 14 residues. Trimming cost V 2 bases and J 1 base, with 5 bases left between them. The CDR3 DNA follows: TGTGCCAGCAGTTACGGGGGGAACACCGGGGAGCTGTTTTTT. This codes for CASSYGGNTGELFF.

This rearrangement joins TRBV6-4 to TRBJ2-6, with 7 bases fitting TRBD1. V lost 10 bases to trimming and J lost 4 bases; unmatched junction nucleotides: 4. The germline CDR1 and CDR2 sequences are MRHNA and SNTAGT. The CDR3 is made up of 13 amino acids. CDR3 amino acids: CATRDSGANVLTF. The CDR3 coding sequence is TGTGCCACCCGGGACAGCGGGGCCAACGTCCTGACTTTC.

The chain carries TRBV10-3 and TRBJ2-4, with D possibly TRBD1 on 5 matching bases. The CDR3 contains 17 residues. The V and J ends lost 3 bases and 0 bases respectively, with 15 bases between them. Germline V gene data show CDR1 as ENHRY and CDR2 as SYGVKD. The CDR3 here is CAISDPTARVAKNIQYF. The CDR3 DNA sequence: TGTGCCATCAGTGACCCGACAGCTAGAGTAGCCAAAAACATTCAGTACTTC.

V usage is TRBV7-2 and J usage is TRBJ2-7; D uncertain. Trimming removed 4 bases at V and 4 bases at J, with 11 bases between. The CDR3 runs to 13 residues. Looked up from germline, CDR1 is SGHTA and CDR2 is FQGNSA. The CDR3 DNA sequence: TGTGCCAGCAGCTCGGGCCCCTTTTACGAGCAGTACTTC. It specifies CASSSGPFYEQYF. Variable domain in full (rest from reference TRBV7-2 and TRBJ2-7): GAGVSQSPSNKVTEKGKDVELRCDPISGHTALYWYRQSLGQGLEFLIYFQGNSAPDKSGLPSDRFSAERTGGSVSTLTIQRTQQEDSAVYLCASSSGPFYEQYFGPGTRLTVT.

CDR3 in amino acids: CASSHKGIFGYTF. The CDR3 DNA is TGTGCCAGCAGTCACAAGGGGATCTTTGGCTACACCTTC. The V and J genes are TRBV25-1 and TRBJ1-2, with D maybe TRBD1 (5 bases). Germline CDR1 reads MGHDK; CDR2 reads SYGVNS. CDR3 size: 13 residues. Trimming cost V 5 bases and J 7 bases, with 14 bases left between them.

This chain links TRBV11-2 with TRBJ1-2; D not certain. V lost 0 bases to trimming and J lost 8 bases, with 10 bases between them. The germline V gene has CDR1 SGHAT and CDR2 FQNNGV. CDR3 length equals 13 residues. CDR3 protein: CASSLDVRGGYTF. The CDR3 DNA follows: TGTGCCAGCAGCTTAGATGTTAGAGGGGGCTACACCTTC.

The chain combines TRBV24-1 with TRBJ2-6, with D possibly being TRBD2 (5 bases). Between the trimmed V and J ends, which lost 12 bases and 1 base, there was a span of 21 bases. The CDR3 has 17 amino acids. Germline lookup yields CDR1 KGHDR and CDR2 SFDVKD. The CDR3 nucleotides are TGTGCCGCTTCAAGTGGGGAGATATCATCTGGGGCCAACGTCCTGACTTTC. Its translation: CAASSGEISSGANVLTF.

This rearrangement joins TRBV27 to TRBJ1-6, with D uncertain. CDR3 length: 15 residues. The V and J ends lost 3 bases and 10 bases respectively, with 16 bases between them. Germline assignment: CDR1 MNHEY and CDR2 SMNVEV (reference sequence). The CDR3 DNA sequence: TGTGCCAGCAGTTTGGAACGGGGATCAGAATCACCCCTCCACTTT. Its protein product is CASSLERGSESPLHF.

This clone was found once. The chain couples TRBV27 to TRBJ2-7; unclear D gene. The CDR3 consists of 15 residues. V lost 1 base and J 6 bases, leaving 16 bases between the germline ends. CDR1 and CDR2 from the germline V gene are MNHEY and SMNVEV (reference sequence). The CDR3 sequence is CASSLLDAPPPEQYF. The CDR3 coding sequence is TGTGCCAGCAGTTTATTGGACGCTCCCCCACCCGAGCAGTACTTC.

The genes are TRBV12-3 or TRBV12-4 and TRBJ1-5, with 8 positions matching TRBD1. This CDR3 is built from 13 residues. The V gene end was trimmed by 7 bases and the J gene end by 2 bases; junction bases not matched to a gene: 1. CDR3 in DNA: TGTGCCAGCAAGGGACAGGGCAATCAGCCCCAGCATTTT. Protein: CASKGQGNQPQHF.

This sequence joins TRBV30 and TRBJ2-1; D may be TRBD1 (5 bases). The V end was cut by 4 bases, the J end by 9 bases, with 13 bases between. CDR3 length: 12 residues. The germline gives CDR1 GTSNPN, CDR2 SVGIG (reference sequence). CDR3 coding DNA: TGTGCCTGGAACCCCAGGGTGGGTGAGCAGTTCTTC. Amino acids: CAWNPRVGEQFF.

This rearrangement joins TRBV2 to TRBJ1-6, with D perhaps matching TRBD1 (5 bases). V was cut by 4 bases and J by 10 bases, with 17 bases left in between. There are 15 residues in the CDR3. CDR1 is SNHLY and CDR2 is FYNNEI in the germline V gene. CDR3 loop: CASSAWQGIKSPLHF. In DNA form, the CDR3 reads TGTGCCAGCAGTGCTTGGCAGGGTATAAAATCACCCCTCCACTTT.

This sequence joins TRBV7-2 and TRBJ1-2; D unresolved. The germline V gene has CDR1 SGHTA and CDR2 FQGNSA. The germline V and J ends were trimmed by 5 bases and 4 bases, with 11 bases remaining between them. This CDR3 contains 13 residues. CDR3 sequence reads: CASSRTLGYGYTF. The DNA of the CDR3 is TGTGCCAGCAGCCGTACCCTTGGCTATGGCTACACCTTC.

The rearrangement joins TRBV20-1 to TRBJ2-7; possibly TRBD2 for D (5 bases). CDR1 is DFQATT and CDR2 is SNEGSKA in the germline V gene (reference sequence). The CDR3 runs 11 residues. The V end was cut by 1 base, the J end by 4 bases, with 5 bases between. CDR3 protein: CSARGTYEQYF. In DNA form, the CDR3 reads TGCAGTGCTAGAGGGACTTACGAGCAGTACTTC.

The V call is TRBV7-8, the J call TRBJ2-2; perhaps TRBD2 as D (6 bases). From germline, CDR1 is SGHVS and CDR2 FQNEAQ. Trimming shortened V by 7 bases and J by 1 base, and 19 bases separated the two germline ends. This CDR3 has 17 amino acids. This CDR3 is CASKHGRTRGNTGELFF. The CDR3 DNA reads as TGTGCCAGCAAACATGGACGTACGCGGGGGAACACCGGGGAGCTGTTTTTT.

The V call is TRBV25-1, the J call TRBJ2-1, with D maybe TRBD2 (5 bases). The CDR3 length is 11 residues. Trimming took 2 bases from V and 11 from J, leaving 7 bases between them. Germline V gene data show CDR1 as MGHDK and CDR2 as SYGVNS. CDR3 sequence (DNA): TGTGCCAGCAGTGAACTCGGGAAGCAGTTCTTC. This translates into CASSELGKQFF.